The 3 T cell receptor beta chains in this list originate from one sample, sequenced in a study of cytomegalovirus exposure and HLA in healthy donors. Researchers ran the PCR with 60 Vbeta and 13 Jbeta primers. Profiled with immunoSEQ multiplex PCR; TCRdb holds only in-frame clones, not every one. This repertoire shows about 100,000 clones, around 78% found once; its top ten account for 7.8%. Sequencing was performed on PBMCs. These receptors all come from a man aged 30 to 45 in good health and CMV-seronegative.

The J gene is TRBJ2-3, the V gene TRBV9, with 10 bases lining up with TRBD1. The V segment lost 2 bases and the J segment 5 bases; nucleotides outside the gene matches: 5. The CDR3 sequence is 15 residues long. Germline V CDR1 and CDR2: SGDLS, YYNGEE. The CDR3 bases are TGTGCCAGCAGCGTCGGGGGACAGGGGTTAGATACGCAGTATTTT. It specifies CASSVGGQGLDTQYF.

V is TRBV4-1 and J is TRBJ2-3, with 7 positions matching TRBD1. Losses at the gene ends were 1 base for V and 5 bases for J; bases not matched to a gene: 6. The length of the CDR3 is 15 residues. Germline V lookup: CDR1 MGHRA, CDR2 YSYEKL. CDR3 DNA sequence: TGCGCCAGCAGCCAAGCCGAGGGGGCGGGAGATACGCAGTATTTT. It yields the protein CASSQAEGAGDTQYF.

This chain uses TRBV9 with TRBJ2-5; 7 nucleotides agree with TRBD2. This CDR3 is 16 amino acids long. CDR1 is SGDLS and CDR2 is YYNGEE in the germline V gene. J was trimmed by 2 bases and V by 0 bases; bases with no gene match: 7. CDR3 amino acids: CASSVGVGGSQETQYF. As DNA, the CDR3 is TGTGCCAGCAGCGTAGGGGTCGGCGGGAGTCAAGAGACCCAGTACTTC.